This TCR beta chain comes out of a study of identical twins. TCRdb re-called the 5' RACE reads through MiXCR, storing one row per CDR3 protein. The table shows some 200,000 distinct CDR3 sequences, with approximately 8.3% occurring only once. This clonotype was detected ten times or more. Because the CDR3's place on the DNA is in doubt, the DNA is left out and the CDR3 is given as listed by TCRdb. Per germline, CDR1 SGHDT and CDR2 YYEEEE. The length of the CDR3 is 14 amino acids, counting both ends. These sequences were also reported in another study, on yellow fever vaccine responses in identical twins.

This TCR came from a woman aged 18-29 years in good health. What was sequenced was memory (CD45RO+) T cells sorted from blood. The chain combines TRBV5-6 with TRBJ2-1; the DNA was not compared with TRBD1, the D call given in the table. The CDR3 here is CASSSSSRGSEQFF.